Listed here is a single T cell receptor beta chain. This entry comes from a study of blood T cell repertoires in COVID-19. Study at large: Sites across the United States, Italy and Spain contributed samples from acute and convalescent COVID-19.

Original methodology: It was from reference gene primer amplification that nucleated cell counts were estimated. The table came from immunoSEQ multiplex PCR; TCRdb's copy has only in-frame clones and leaves some out. The V and J calls and clone size are taken from that table; D and trimming were inferred from the DNA. Of 250,000 to 300,000 clones listed, under 90% are singletons. This CDR3 is built from 17 residues. CDR1 and CDR2 from the germline V gene are MNHEY and SMNVEV (reference sequence). The trim removed 2 bases at V and 3 bases at J, leaving 7 bases unmatched. Material: PBMCs or T cells enriched from blood (not recorded which). This TCR came from a woman in her thirties or forties who had recovered from COVID-19. The chain couples TRBV27 to TRBJ1-3; 10 nucleotides line up with TRBD1. CDR3 protein: CASSLTSGTGVGNTIYF. In DNA form, the CDR3 reads TGTGCCAGCAGTTTAACCTCCGGGACAGGGGTTGGAAACACCATATATTTT.